This T cell receptor beta chain was identified in a study of vaccination effects on CD4 cells after COVID-19. Sequencing followed a ViraFEST assay step that expanded antigen-specific CD4+ T cells with viral peptide pools. Once cultured for roughly nine days, the cells underwent separation to obtain CD4+ T cells. Absence of prior SARS-CoV-2 infection characterized the vaccine recipients, who showed negative nucleocapsid antibodies. IL-2 medium took the place of half the medium on both days 3 and 7. Between the trimmed V and J ends, which lost 2 bases and 3 bases, there was a span of 11 bases. The CDR3 has 14 residues. CDR1 and CDR2 (germline): SGHRS, YFSETQ. Concerning this clone: Its antigen is unknown.

Clones were read by immunoSEQ multiplex PCR, and TCRdb kept only the in-frame ones, dropping some. Of fewer than 70,000 clones in the sample, about 80% were seen once. Regarding the study as a whole: Researchers reported few convalescent patients and no early post-infection timepoints in the study.

This material consisted of CD4+ T cells from PBMCs cultured with SARS-CoV-2 spike peptides, taken before COVID-19 vaccination. This sequence joins TRBV5-1 and TRBJ1-1, with TRBD1 as a possible D gene (5 bases). This TCR came from a human donor who received a COVID-19 vaccine. The CDR3 DNA follows: TGCGCCAGCAGCTTCTCTGGGACGGACACTGAAGCTTTCTTT. Protein: CASSFSGTDTEAFF.